This T cell receptor beta chain was sequenced in a study of blood T cell repertoires in COVID-19. Study background: Researchers got acute and convalescent COVID-19 samples from the United States, Italy and Spain.

Data came from immunoSEQ multiplex PCR; TCRdb stores just in-frame clones and leaves some out. The table has about 310,000 clones, about nine tenths seen once. V was cut by 2 bases and J by 5 bases, with 19 bases left in between. Per the germline V gene, CDR1 is KGHSH and CDR2 is LQKENI. This CDR3 comprises 18 residues. The clonotype was recovered from a young man with active or convalescent COVID-19. The specimen was peripheral blood. V gene TRBV18 combines with J gene TRBJ1-6; D is perhaps TRBD1 (6 bases). The CDR3 region has the DNA TGTGCCAGCTCACCAAACCCCCAGCGGGGGCCCAATAATTCACCCCTCCACTTT. This sequence encodes CASSPNPQRGPNNSPLHF. Full variable domain (rest looked up from reference TRBV18 and TRBJ1-6): NAGVMQNPRHLVRRRGQEARLRCSPMKGHSHVYWYRQLPEEGLKFMVYLQKENIIDESGMPKERFSAEFPKEGPSILRIQQVVRGDSAAYFCASSPNPQRGPNNSPLHFGNGTRLTVT.